The 15 T cell receptor beta chains in this list originate from one sample, sequenced in a study of T-cell reconstitution after alpha-beta-depleted transplantation in children. It was with unique molecular identifiers that the TCRbeta library was prepared. TCRdb independently ran MiXCR on the PCR reads; one entry per CDR3 protein. The data contain over 100,000 distinct CDR3 sequences, 10% to 13% of them singletons. Source: PBMCs, taken before TCRalphabeta/CD19-depleted stem cell transplant. The receptors come from a boy aged 2 to 10 with acute lymphoblastic leukemia, due to receive a stem cell transplant.

This clonotype was picked up many times. Here the CDR3 reads CASSLMSNYGYTF. The CDR3 DNA reads TGCGCCAGCAGCTTGATGAGTAACTATGGCTACACCTTC. The V gene is TRBV5-1, the J gene TRBJ1-2, with D uncertain. The V end was cut by 1 base, the J end by 1 base, with 5 bases between. Germline V CDR1 and CDR2: SGHRS, YFSETQ. The CDR3 spans 13 residues. The full variable domain, its missing parts supplied by reference TRBV5-1 and TRBJ1-2, is KAGVTQTPRYLIKTRGQQVTLSCSPISGHRSVSWYQQTPGQGLQFLFEYFSETQRNKGNFPGRFSGRQFSNSRSEMNVSTLELGDSALYLCASSLMSNYGYTFGSGTRLTVV.

This clonotype has ten or more counts. This rearrangement joins TRBV5-1 to TRBJ2-1; TRBD1 agrees at 7 bases. This CDR3 has 15 amino acids. V was pared by 0 bases and J by 0 bases, with 0 bases of the junction left unmatched. Germline CDR1 reads SGHRS; CDR2 reads YFSETQ. CDR3 sequence (DNA): TGCGCCAGCAGCTTGGGGGACAGCTCCTACAATGAGCAGTTCTTC. Translation: CASSLGDSSYNEQFF.

This clonotype occurred many times. The genes are TRBV7-9 and TRBJ2-3; D is uncertain. This CDR3 region has 15 residues. Trimming cost V 2 bases and J 2 bases, with 11 bases left between them. Germline-derived CDR1 and CDR2 are SEHNR and FQNEAQ (reference sequence). The CDR3 DNA is TGTGCCAGCAGCTTACTTGGCGGATACACAGATACGCAGTATTTT. Protein: CASSLLGGYTDTQYF.

This clonotype appeared many times. The chain employs TRBV6-4 and TRBJ2-6; D unclear. There are 14 residues in the CDR3. Trimming left V 3 bases short and J 3 bases short, with 6 bases between. Germline V gene lookup returns CDR1 MRHNA and CDR2 SNTAGT. The CDR3 loop is CASSEASGANVLTF. CDR3 nucleotides: TGTGCCAGCAGTGAGGCGAGTGGGGCCAACGTCCTGACTTTC.

This clonotype was observed at least ten times. This chain joins TRBV7-6 and TRBJ2-3; D gene ambiguous. This CDR3 comprises 13 residues. V gave up 8 bases and J gave up 2 bases, with 11 bases separating them. Germline CDR1 and CDR2: SGHVS and FNYEAQ. CDR3 residues: CASGRANTDTQYF. The CDR3 nucleotides read TGTGCCAGCGGCCGGGCTAACACAGATACGCAGTATTTT.

This clonotype was counted at least ten times. V and J are TRBV11-2 and TRBJ2-3; D possibly corresponds to TRBD2 (6 bases). V was trimmed by 4 bases and J by 2 bases, leaving 16 bases between them. The CDR3 is 16 amino acids. In germline, CDR1 is SGHAT, CDR2 FQNNGV. This CDR3 is CASSSIVDYLTDTQYF. CDR3 DNA: TGTGCCAGCAGCTCCATAGTGGACTACCTCACAGATACGCAGTATTTT.

There are many counts of this clonotype. V usage is TRBV12-3 or TRBV12-4 and J usage is TRBJ2-2; TRBD1 aligns across 7 bases. CDR3 length: 15 residues. The V and J ends lost 6 bases and 5 bases, in that order; junction bases with no gene match: 9. The CDR3 region is CASRGTETTTGELFF. The DNA for the CDR3 is TGTGCCAGCAGGGGGACAGAAACGACTACCGGGGAGCTGTTTTTT.

This clonotype was counted ten times or more. V is TRBV20-1 and J is TRBJ2-2; 7 bases fit TRBD2. The CDR3 spans 14 residues. Germline V CDR1 and CDR2: DFQATT, SNEGSKA (reference sequence). V dropped 3 bases and J dropped 1; count of bases not matched to a gene: 2. CDR3 in amino acids: CSASLAENTGELFF. In nucleotides, the CDR3 is TGCAGTGCTAGCCTAGCGGAGAACACCGGGGAGCTGTTTTTT.

With regard to this clonotype: The junction shows a germline mismatch at one end, possibly a read error. The chain has TRBV20-1 and TRBJ2-1; 9 positions agree with TRBD2. Germline CDR1 and CDR2: DFQATT and SNEGSKA (reference sequence). CDR3 length: 16 amino acids. The CDR3 coding sequence is TGCAGTGCTAGAGATTCAGGGGGAACCGGGACTAGCCCCATGCTCTTC. It codes for CSARDSGGTGTSPMLF.

As to this clonotype: Because the CDR3 is missing its conserved closing phenylalanine or tryptophan, this is likely a read error. No DNA is shown, since the ends of the CDR3 on it are uncertain; the CDR3 is the one TCRdb lists. The rearrangement links TRBV20-1 to TRBJ2-1; the D call of TRBD2 is as the table states it, not checked on the DNA. The CDR3 extends over 11 residues, inclusive of both ends. The germline V gene has CDR1 DFQATT and CDR2 SNEGSKA (reference sequence). CDR3 residues: CSAPREGGPVD.

This clonotype was seen ten or more times. The genes are TRBV5-1 and TRBJ2-3; 8 bases line up with TRBD1. The CDR3 totals 16 residues. Germline CDR1 reads SGHRS; CDR2 reads YFSETQ. The V and J ends lost 3 bases and 0 bases, in that order; junction bases with no gene match: 6. The CDR3 sequence: CASSSIGQGSTDTQYF. The CDR3 bases are TGCGCCAGCAGCTCCATCGGACAGGGCAGCACAGATACGCAGTATTTT.

This clonotype appeared a few times. The chain links TRBV28 to TRBJ1-5; 7 bases fit TRBD1. This CDR3 contains 16 residues. Germline CDR1 and CDR2: MDHEN and SYDVKM. V lost 3 bases to trimming and J lost 0 bases; unmatched junction nucleotides: 5. Written as DNA, the CDR3 is TGTGCCAGCAGTTTGGGGGACAGTAATAGCAATCAGCCCCAGCATTTT. It yields the protein CASSLGDSNSNQPQHF.

This clonotype has more than one count but fewer than ten. The chain uses TRBV5-1 and TRBJ2-2; TRBD2 matches 10 bases. CDR1 is SGHRS, CDR2 YFSETQ, per germline. V was clipped by 4 bases and J by 5 bases; unmatched bases: 14. There are 18 residues in the CDR3. CDR3 bases: TGCGCCAGCAGCCCTTTATTAGCGGGAGGCCGGGTAACCGGGGAGCTGTTTTTT. The encoded protein is CASSPLLAGGRVTGELFF.

This clonotype was counted ten times or more. This sequence joins TRBV6-5 and TRBJ2-7; TRBD2 matches 11 bases. The CDR3 is 15 amino acids. Unmatched junction bases numbered 6, after V lost 6 bases and J lost 2 bases. Per the germline V gene, CDR1 is MNHEY and CDR2 is SVGAGI. The CDR3 nucleotides read TGTGCCAGCAGGCCCGGGACTAGCGGTGCCTACGAGCAGTACTTC. It encodes CASRPGTSGAYEQYF.

This clonotype occurred many times. This rearrangement joins TRBV20-1 to TRBJ1-2; 7 nucleotides align to TRBD1. This CDR3 has 13 amino acids. The germline gives CDR1 DFQATT, CDR2 SNEGSKA (reference sequence). The J segment lost 4 bases and the V segment lost 5 bases, leaving 7 bases of the junction unmatched. Here the CDR3 DNA reads TGCAGTGCTGGCGGGACAGAGGTCTATGGCTACACCTTC. Translation gives CSAGGTEVYGYTF.